Each of the 9 T cell receptor beta chains below was sequenced from the same sample in a study of T-cell reconstitution after alpha-beta-depleted transplantation in children. A TCRbeta library incorporating unique molecular identifiers was prepared. Using its own MiXCR run on the PCR reads, TCRdb lists one record per CDR3 protein. The sample shows fewer than 700,000 distinct CDR3 sequences, 13% of them seen only once. The sample was PBMCs, mostly from graft donor cells, taken 360 days after TCRalphabeta/CD19-depleted stem cell transplant. These receptors were taken from a male patient aged 10-17 years who had a stem cell transplant for acute myeloid leukemia, so the T cells may come from the graft donor.

This clonotype has more than one count but fewer than ten. V usage is TRBV20-1 and J usage is TRBJ2-2; TRBD1 matches at 7 bases. The CDR3 contains 13 residues. CDR1 is DFQATT, CDR2 SNEGSKA, per germline (reference sequence). V trimming: 6 bases; J trimming: 5 bases; junction bases outside the gene matches: 6. The CDR3 DNA is TGCAGTGCAATAGGGGGCGTAACCGGGGAGCTGTTTTTT. Translation gives CSAIGGVTGELFF.

This clonotype has a count of ten or more. The rearrangement uses TRBV12-3 or TRBV12-4 and TRBJ2-3; 7 nucleotides align to TRBD2. The CDR3 is 17 residues long. With V trimmed by 3 bases and J by 0 bases, 9 bases remained unmatched. Here the CDR3 reads CASSFQPREDSTDTQYF. The CDR3 DNA sequence: TGTGCCAGCAGTTTCCAACCCCGGGAGGACAGCACAGATACGCAGTATTTT.

The table lists this clonotype with a few counts. The V call is TRBV28, the J call TRBJ2-7; weak D call: TRBD2 (6 bases). Trimming took off 5 bases at V and 1 base at J, with 15 bases between the two ends. The CDR3 runs 15 residues. Germline V gene data show CDR1 as MDHEN and CDR2 as SYDVKM. This CDR3 reads CASSPQEGRSYEQYF. The CDR3 coding sequence is TGTGCCAGCAGTCCCCAGGAAGGGAGGTCCTACGAGCAGTACTTC. Full variable domain (outside the CDR3, taken from reference TRBV28 and TRBJ2-7): DVKVTQSSRYLVKRTGEKVFLECVQDMDHENMFWYRQDPGLGLRLIYFSYDVKMKEKGDIPEGYSVSREKKERFSLILESASTNQTSMYLCASSPQEGRSYEQYFGPGTRLTVT.

This rearrangement joins TRBV4-3 to TRBJ2-7; possibly TRBD2 for D (5 bases). The CDR3 loop spans 15 amino acids. Germline assignment: CDR1 LGHNA and CDR2 YSLEER. Trimming removed 10 bases at V and 5 bases at J, with 24 bases between. The CDR3 reads CATSLLPGYPHEQYF. The DNA for the CDR3 is TGCGCCACCTCCCTCCTCCCGGGATACCCCCACGAGCAGTACTTC.

This clonotype was seen repeatedly, ten times or more. Germline and junction disagree at one end, which may indicate a read error. The J gene is TRBJ2-7, the V gene TRBV7-7, with 8 bases matching TRBD1. The CDR3 extends over 14 amino acids. Germline V gives CDR1 SSHAT, CDR2 FNYEAQ (reference sequence). The CDR3 nucleotides read TGTGCTAGCAGCCAACGGGACAGGCCCTGGGAGCAGTACTTC. Its translation is CASSQRDRPWEQYF.

This sequence joins TRBV25-1 and TRBJ2-7; 8 bases match TRBD2. The J segment lost 2 bases and the V segment lost 5 bases, leaving 5 bases of the junction unmatched. Germline lookup yields CDR1 MGHDK and CDR2 SYGVNS. The CDR3 consists of 14 residues. The CDR3 reads CASSLSGKTYEQYF. The DNA of the CDR3 is TGTGCCAGCAGTCTTAGCGGGAAGACCTACGAGCAGTACTTC.

This chain links TRBV29-1 with TRBJ2-3; 7 bases align to TRBD2. This CDR3 has 16 amino acids. Looked up from germline, CDR1 is SQVTM and CDR2 is ANQGSEA. V lost 6 bases and J lost 4; bases outside the gene matches: 16. CDR3 region: CSVEYRASGAADTQYF. CDR3 coding DNA: TGCAGCGTGGAGTATCGGGCTAGCGGAGCCGCAGATACGCAGTATTTT.

The sample holds many counts of this clonotype. The V and J genes are TRBV5-1 and TRBJ2-7; D remains unclear. The germline CDR1 and CDR2 sequences are SGHRS and YFSETQ. Trimming stripped 0 bases from V and 0 bases from J, with 13 bases between. The CDR3 is 16 amino acids. The CDR3 spells CASSLGASSSSYEQYF. The CDR3, as DNA: TGCGCCAGCAGCTTGGGGGCGTCGTCGAGCTCCTACGAGCAGTACTTC.

The rearrangement links TRBV7-2 to TRBJ1-2; D ambiguous. Germline V gene lookup returns CDR1 SGHTA and CDR2 FQGNSA. The CDR3 sequence is 14 residues long. V was pared by 5 bases and J by 0 bases, with 10 bases between. CDR3 bases: TGTGCCAGCAGCCCAAGTGGAGCTAACTATGGCTACACCTTC. This gives the protein CASSPSGANYGYTF.